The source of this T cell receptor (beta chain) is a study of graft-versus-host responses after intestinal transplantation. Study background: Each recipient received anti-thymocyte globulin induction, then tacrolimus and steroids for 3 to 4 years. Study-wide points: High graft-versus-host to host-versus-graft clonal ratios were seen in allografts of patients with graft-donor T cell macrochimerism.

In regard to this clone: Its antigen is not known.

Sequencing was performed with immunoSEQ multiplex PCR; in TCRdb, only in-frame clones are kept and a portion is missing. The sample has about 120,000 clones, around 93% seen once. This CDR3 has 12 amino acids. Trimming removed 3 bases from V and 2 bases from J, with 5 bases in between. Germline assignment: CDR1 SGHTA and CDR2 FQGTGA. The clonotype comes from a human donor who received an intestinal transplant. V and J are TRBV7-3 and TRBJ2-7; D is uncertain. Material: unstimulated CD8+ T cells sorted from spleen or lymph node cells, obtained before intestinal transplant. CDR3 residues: CASSFETYEQYF. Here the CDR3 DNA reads TGTGCCAGCAGCTTCGAGACCTACGAGCAGTACTTC.